This TCR beta chain was documented in a study of blood T cell repertoires in COVID-19. Study at large: Material from acute and convalescent COVID-19 was sourced from the United States, Italy and Spain. T cells, B-cell-depleted T cells, or PBMCs provided the cDNA or gDNA that served as material.

This clone was counted at least ten times. The CDR3 sequence is 14 residues long. The germline V gene has CDR1 SGHTA and CDR2 FQGTGA. V shed 4 bases, J shed 7 bases, and the junction held 3 bases outside the gene matches. Per the original data handling: Scientists estimated how many nucleated cells there were by amplifying reference gene primers. Repertoires were generated with immunoSEQ multiplex PCR, while TCRdb's copy carries only in-frame clones and drops some. That table gives V, J and clone size, and the DNA gave D and trimming. The table lists approximately 180,000 clones, about 80% of them singletons, with about 8% in the top ten.

The chain couples TRBV7-3 to TRBJ2-1, with 11 bases aligning to TRBD2. Source material: peripheral blood. This receptor was taken from a woman in her 70s with acute or convalescent COVID-19. CDR3 coding DNA: TGTGCCAGCAGCTCCGGGACTAGCGGTAATGAGCAGTTCTTC. Translating it yields CASSSGTSGNEQFF.